The 5 T cell receptor beta chains below all came from one sample that was sequenced in a study of blood T cell repertoires in COVID-19. TCRdb's copy holds only in-frame clones and misses some; the assay was immunoSEQ multiplex PCR. This table holds roughly 240,000 clones, about 91% found once. Input material: PBMCs or T cells enriched from blood (not recorded which). The receptor set was obtained from a woman aged 30 to 39 with acute COVID-19.

This chain connects TRBV6-5 to TRBJ2-7, with TRBD1 matching over 7 bases. V gave up 6 bases and J gave up 1 base; unmatched junction bases: 9. Germline-derived CDR1 and CDR2 are MNHEY and SVGAGI. There are 15 residues in the CDR3. CDR3 in amino acids: CASSLDRVGSYEQYF. The CDR3 DNA follows: TGTGCCAGCAGCCTCGACAGGGTAGGATCCTACGAGCAGTACTTC.

This rearrangement joins TRBV19 to TRBJ2-4; TRBD1 is a possible D gene (6 bases). Trimming took off 10 bases at V and 0 bases at J, with 13 bases between the two ends. The germline gives CDR1 LNHDA, CDR2 SQIVND (reference sequence). The CDR3 contains 14 residues. The CDR3 sequence: CATQGLLAKNIQYF. The CDR3 nucleotides are TGTGCCACCCAGGGGTTACTAGCCAAAAACATTCAGTACTTC.

This clone has a handful of counts. This chain joins TRBV11-2 and TRBJ2-3; perhaps TRBD2 as D (6 bases). Germline lookup yields CDR1 SGHAT and CDR2 FQNNGV. The CDR3 covers 14 residues. Trimming stripped 3 bases from V and 3 bases from J, with 10 bases between. CDR3 amino acids: CASSFRRGTDTQYF. The CDR3 DNA follows: TGTGCCAGCAGCTTTAGGAGGGGAACAGATACGCAGTATTTT. Full variable domain (remainder filled in from reference TRBV11-2 and TRBJ2-3): EAGVAQSPRYKIIEKRQSVAFWCNPISGHATLYWYQQILGQGPKLLIQFQNNGVVDDSQLPKDRFSAERLKGVDSTLKIQPAKLEDSAVYLCASSFRRGTDTQYFGPGTRLTVL.

This chain uses TRBV30 with TRBJ2-4, with 8 bases aligning to TRBD1. The germline V gene encodes CDR1 GTSNPN and CDR2 SVGIG (reference sequence). V lost 4 bases, J lost 0 bases, and 14 bases stayed unmatched. This CDR3 has 18 residues. As DNA, the CDR3 is TGTGCCTGGAATTTCGGGGACAGGCGAGACGTAGCCAAAAACATTCAGTACTTC. Its protein is CAWNFGDRRDVAKNIQYF.

The V gene is TRBV24-1, the J gene TRBJ2-1; 11 nucleotides agree with TRBD2. Germline assignment: CDR1 KGHDR and CDR2 SFDVKD. The CDR3 has 16 residues. V dropped 4 bases and J dropped 8; count of bases not matched to a gene: 9. CDR3 amino acids: CATSDSSGGAHDEQFF. Written as DNA, the CDR3 is TGTGCCACCAGTGACAGTAGCGGGGGGGCTCACGATGAGCAGTTCTTC.